This T cell receptor (beta chain) was recorded in a study of spatial heterogeneity in lung cancer. The wider study: Compared with alpha-chain sequences, beta-chain sequences were consistently detected in greater numbers. Each unique TCR and UMI combination was seen more than ten times on average in raw reads. Broader study findings: Resection blood, more than follow-up blood, showed ubiquitous expanded tumor TCRs.

Trimming removed 0 bases at V and 5 bases at J, with 13 bases between. The CDR3 is 15 residues long. Looked up from germline, CDR1 is LNHNV and CDR2 is YYDKDF (reference sequence). Noted time point: sample taken at primary tumor resection. Unsorted whole RNA from tumor, nontumor lung or frozen PBMC underwent sequencing. The donors, 72 patients with untreated early-stage non-small cell lung cancer, provided the samples. This clonotype was detected only once. No antigen is known for it. TCRdb reprocessed the 5' RACE reads with MiXCR, giving one entry per CDR3 protein. The sample gives tens of thousands of distinct CDR3 sequences, roughly 13% of which show up once; 50% to 65% is in the top ten.

The specimen comprised PBMCs, sampled at surgery. The clonotype comes from a male donor with early-stage non-small cell lung cancer. The genes are TRBV15 and TRBJ2-5; D gene unclear. The CDR3 DNA reads TGTGCCACCAGCAGAGATGCAAGTCCCCGGGAGACCCAGTACTTC. Protein: CATSRDASPRETQYF.